The 22 T cell receptor beta chains given below trace back to one sample, sequenced in a study of blood T cell repertoires in COVID-19 (dated by TCRdb to 2020 to 2021). The library was built by means of the immunoSEQ multiplex PCR assay. TCRdb took this table from immuneACCESS and kept in-frame rearrangements with V and J called. Such tables lack part of the clones; where checked against another copy, unresolved V genes explain under half of the gap, and the rest is unexplained. For this sample the table gives about 180,000 clones, of which 80% to 90% were detected only once. Together, the top ten hold over 7% of the sample. Sequencing was performed on peripheral blood. Source of these receptors: a man between 50 and 59 years old with active or convalescent COVID-19.

The chain uses TRBV2 and TRBJ2-5; D is possibly TRBD1 (8 bases). Germline CDR1 and CDR2: SNHLY and FYNNEI. The CDR3 has 14 amino acids. V lost 6 bases to trimming and J lost 5 bases, with 16 bases between them. The CDR3 sequence: CASRPQGGLETQYF. The CDR3, as DNA: TGTGCCAGCAGACCACAGGGGGGGCTCGAGACCCAGTACTTC.

The J gene is TRBJ2-3, the V gene TRBV7-2; D possibly corresponds to TRBD2 (5 bases). Germline CDR1 reads SGHTA; CDR2 reads FQGNSA. The CDR3 has 16 residues. V lost 1 base and J lost 2, with 13 bases in between. CDR3 nucleotide sequence: TGTGCCAGCAGCTTAGTACCGGGATCTTACACAGATACGCAGTATTTT. Its protein product is CASSLVPGSYTDTQYF.

This clone was detected only a few times. This CDR3 reads CASSGLAGLNEQFF. In nucleotides, the CDR3 is TGTGCCAGCAGTGGGCTAGCGGGACTGAATGAGCAGTTCTTC. The J gene is TRBJ2-1, the V gene TRBV2, with 9 bases fitting TRBD2. This CDR3 contains 14 residues. V trimming: 4 bases; J trimming: 7 bases; junction bases outside the gene matches: 5. The V gene's germline CDR1 is SNHLY and CDR2 FYNNEI.

The chain uses TRBV4-1 and TRBJ2-5; the D gene is possibly TRBD2 (6 bases). The CDR3 is 17 residues long. Per germline, CDR1 MGHRA and CDR2 YSYEKL. Trimming removed 4 bases from V and 5 bases from J, with 23 bases in between. The chain's CDR3 is CASSPGSGGLFRETQYF. For the CDR3, the DNA is TGCGCCAGCAGCCCAGGTAGTGGGGGACTCTTCCGGGAGACCCAGTACTTC.

V gene TRBV28 combines with J gene TRBJ2-1, with D maybe TRBD1 (5 bases). The CDR3 spans 14 residues. The V end was cut by 7 bases, the J end by 7 bases, with 17 bases between. Germline V lookup: CDR1 MDHEN, CDR2 SYDVKM. The CDR3 DNA is TGTGCCAGCAACACGATCGGTGGGGCGAATGAGCAGTTCTTC. This gives the protein CASNTIGGANEQFF.

This clone was seen once. The chain links TRBV4-2 to TRBJ2-1; D is uncertain. With 0 bases removed from V and 0 bases from J, the gap between germline ends came to 3 bases. The CDR3 totals 14 residues. Germline CDR1 LGHNA, CDR2 YNFKEQ. As DNA, the CDR3 is TGTGCCAGCAGCCAAGACAGCTCCTACAATGAGCAGTTCTTC. Its protein product is CASSQDSSYNEQFF.

The chain carries TRBV7-9 and TRBJ1-2; 8 nucleotides align to TRBD1. Germline loops: CDR1 SEHNR, CDR2 FQNEAQ (reference sequence). This CDR3 contains 15 residues. V shed 5 bases and J 5 bases; nucleotides not matched to a gene: 10. The CDR3, as DNA: TGTGCCAGCAGCCGGGGGGTACAGGGGGAGTATGGCTACACCTTC. Its protein is CASSRGVQGEYGYTF.

This chain joins TRBV11-2 and TRBJ2-1; D possibly corresponds to TRBD2 (5 bases). This CDR3 spans 11 amino acids. The ends were cut back, 4 bases at V and 10 bases at J, with 8 bases in the middle. CDR1 and CDR2 (germline): SGHAT, FQNNGV. In DNA, the CDR3 is TGTGCCAGCAGCTCACGGGGAGAGCAGTTCTTC. Its protein product is CASSSRGEQFF.

The CDR3 coding sequence is TGCGCCAGCAGTGGGTCCACCGAGCAGCCCCAGCATTTT. This sequence encodes CASSGSTEQPQHF. The V and J genes are TRBV10-1 and TRBJ1-5; no clear D gene. Per the germline V gene, CDR1 is WNHNN and CDR2 is SYGVQD (reference sequence). The CDR3 contains 13 residues. The V end lost 4 bases, the J end lost 7 bases, and 11 bases lay between the germline ends.

The V and J genes are TRBV5-4 and TRBJ1-6, with 7 nucleotides matching TRBD1. Germline V gene sequence: CDR1 SGHNT, CDR2 YYREEE (reference sequence). Losses at the gene ends were 4 bases for V and 7 bases for J; bases not matched to a gene: 8. There are 15 residues in the CDR3. CDR3 in DNA: TGTGCCAGCAGCACCCGGGACAGTATCAATTCACCCCTCCACTTT. Protein product: CASSTRDSINSPLHF.

V is TRBV27 and J is TRBJ1-1; D unclear. CDR1 is MNHEY, CDR2 SMNVEV, per germline (reference sequence). With 2 bases removed from V and 3 bases from J, the gap between germline ends came to 7 bases. This CDR3 is built from 13 residues. The CDR3 here is CASSLTRDTEAFF. For the CDR3, the DNA is TGTGCCAGCAGTTTAACTAGAGACACTGAAGCTTTCTTT.

The chain combines TRBV5-1 with TRBJ1-2; 9 nucleotides align to TRBD1. With V trimmed by 4 bases and J by 8 bases, 12 bases remained unmatched. Germline assignment: CDR1 SGHRS and CDR2 YFSETQ. CDR3 length: 15 amino acids. The CDR3 sequence: CASSVGDRDYAGYTF. The CDR3 coding sequence is TGCGCCAGCAGCGTCGGGGACAGGGACTATGCGGGCTACACCTTC.

The chain joins TRBV11-2 to TRBJ2-7, with a possible D match to TRBD1 (6 bases). CDR1 SGHAT and CDR2 FQNNGV come from the germline V gene. This CDR3 spans 15 amino acids. V lost 0 bases and J lost 2, with 11 bases in between. CDR3 residues: CASSLEPRTAYEQYF. In nucleotides, the CDR3 is TGTGCCAGCAGCTTAGAGCCCCGGACAGCCTACGAGCAGTACTTC. The full variable domain, in which reference TRBV11-2 and TRBJ2-7 provide the parts outside the CDR3, is EAGVAQSPRYKIIEKRQSVAFWCNPISGHATLYWYQQILGQGPKLLIQFQNNGVVDDSQLPKDRFSAERLKGVDSTLKIQPAKLEDSAVYLCASSLEPRTAYEQYFGPGTRLTVT.

The rearrangement links TRBV6-6 to TRBJ2-1, with 8 bases aligning to TRBD2. The CDR3 length is 16 residues. With 0 bases clipped from V and 3 bases from J, the junction kept 4 bases outside the gene matches. Looked up from germline, CDR1 is MNHNY and CDR2 is SVGAGI (reference sequence). Written as DNA, the CDR3 is TGTGCCAGCAGTTACTCGCTAGCGGGCTTCTACAATGAGCAGTTCTTC. Amino acid sequence: CASSYSLAGFYNEQFF.

The chain's CDR3 is CASSSTANTEAFF. CDR3 DNA: TGTGCCAGCAGTTCTACAGCTAACACTGAAGCTTTCTTT. The chain joins TRBV12-3 or TRBV12-4 to TRBJ1-1; D unclear. This CDR3 is 13 amino acids long. Trimming took 4 bases from V and 2 from J, leaving 8 bases between them.

V usage is TRBV30 and J usage is TRBJ2-7, with D tentatively TRBD1 (7 bases). The V gene lost 8 bases and the J gene lost 0 bases, with 14 bases spanning the gap. The germline V gene encodes CDR1 GTSNPN and CDR2 SVGIG (reference sequence). The CDR3 totals 13 residues. The CDR3 sequence is CAGHRGGSYEQYF. CDR3 sequence (DNA): TGTGCCGGGCACAGGGGAGGCTCCTACGAGCAGTACTTC.

The chain is built from TRBV12-3 or TRBV12-4 and TRBJ1-2; D gene unclear. Trimming took off 4 bases at V and 8 bases at J, with 11 bases between the two ends. This CDR3 is built from 12 residues. The CDR3: CASSSGTVGYTF. CDR3 DNA sequence: TGTGCCAGCAGTTCAGGCACGGTAGGCTACACCTTC.

The chain has TRBV7-2 and TRBJ1-6; 7 positions match TRBD1. CDR3 length equals 14 residues. The J segment lost 10 bases and the V segment lost 5 bases, leaving 8 bases of the junction unmatched. Looked up from germline, CDR1 is SGHTA and CDR2 is FQGNSA. The CDR3 protein is CASSPDRVGSPLHF. CDR3 sequence (DNA): TGTGCCAGCAGCCCTGACAGGGTTGGCTCACCCCTCCACTTT.

V gene TRBV2 combines with J gene TRBJ2-2, with a tentative D call TRBD2 (7 bases). V was shortened by 7 bases and J by 4 bases, with 13 bases between the two germline ends. The CDR3 has 14 residues. Germline lookup yields CDR1 SNHLY and CDR2 FYNNEI. CDR3 nucleotide sequence: TGTGCCAGCACCGAGGGGGGGACCACCGGGGAGCTGTTTTTT. It specifies CASTEGGTTGELFF.

The genes are TRBV3-1 (or the pseudogene TRBV3-2) and TRBJ1-1; 10 bases are shared with TRBD1. V lost 8 bases to trimming and J lost 1 base; unmatched junction nucleotides: 4. The CDR3 consists of 14 residues. CDR1 is LGHDT, CDR2 YNNKEL, per germline (reference sequence). CDR3 nucleotide sequence: TGTGCCAGCGTGGGGACAGGGGCGAACACTGAAGCTTTCTTT. This codes for CASVGTGANTEAFF.

The DNA for the CDR3 is TGTGCCAGCAGTTACTTCCGGACAGGACCCTATGGCTACACCTTC. Translating it yields CASSYFRTGPYGYTF. The genes are TRBV6-5 and TRBJ1-2; TRBD1 aligns across 7 bases. This CDR3 is built from 15 residues. V trimming: 1 base; J trimming: 4 bases; junction bases outside the gene matches: 6. CDR1 and CDR2 from the germline V gene are MNHEY and SVGAGI.

The chain uses TRBV2 and TRBJ2-1; a weak D match, TRBD1 (6 bases). In germline, CDR1 is SNHLY, CDR2 FYNNEI. The CDR3 has 14 residues. V lost 9 bases and J lost 1, with 13 bases in between. CDR3 in DNA: TGTGCCAGGCAATACAGGGATTCCTACAATGAGCAGTTCTTC. Translating gives CARQYRDSYNEQFF.